A single sample gave rise to the 32 T cell receptor beta chains below, sequenced in a study of T cells in Graves' hyperthyroidism and ophthalmopathy. Amplification targeted TCR beta CDR3 regions from RNA transcripts. When the TCR CDR3 underwent first-round RT-PCR, the HTBI primer set was used. TCRdb analysed the multiplex PCR reads with MiXCR anew, one entry per CDR3 protein. The table has roughly 300,000 distinct CDR3 sequences, roughly a fifth seen once. The sample was blood. The receptor set was obtained from a woman aged 45-59 years with Graves' hyperthyroidism.

The chain joins TRBV5-1 to TRBJ2-3; no clear D gene. The CDR3 contains 16 residues. Trimming stripped 2 bases from V and 0 bases from J, with 13 bases between. Germline CDR1 is SGHRS and CDR2 is YFSETQ. The CDR3 is CASSFGYEGSTDTQYF. For the CDR3, the DNA is TGCGCCAGCAGCTTCGGATACGAAGGGAGCACAGATACGCAGTATTTT. Looking up the rest from reference TRBV5-1 and TRBJ2-3 gives the full variable domain: KAGVTQTPRYLIKTRGQQVTLSCSPISGHRSVSWYQQTPGQGLQFLFEYFSETQRNKGNFPGRFSGRQFSNSRSEMNVSTLELGDSALYLCASSFGYEGSTDTQYFGPGTRLTVL.

This clonotype occurred a few times. The genes are TRBV7-9 and TRBJ2-2; TRBD2 aligns across 10 bases. With V trimmed by 2 bases and J by 1 base, 7 bases remained unmatched. This CDR3 spans 18 amino acids. Looked up from germline, CDR1 is SEHNR and CDR2 is FQNEAQ (reference sequence). The CDR3 region has the DNA TGTGCCAGCAGCTTACGACAGACTAGCGGGCGGAACACCGGGGAGCTGTTTTTT. It yields the protein CASSLRQTSGRNTGELFF.

This clonotype was detected ten times or more. The gene calls are TRBV7-9 and TRBJ1-2; D is perhaps TRBD1 (6 bases). Germline lookup yields CDR1 SEHNR and CDR2 FQNEAQ (reference sequence). There are 15 residues in the CDR3. Trimming stripped 5 bases from V and 2 bases from J, with 15 bases between. CDR3 sequence (DNA): TGTGCCAGCAGCCTCGCACAGGGTGCCAACTATGGCTACACCTTC. Its translation: CASSLAQGANYGYTF.

This clonotype was picked up many times. This chain connects TRBV20-1 to TRBJ2-5; TRBD1 matches 8 bases. Unmatched junction bases numbered 7, after V lost 1 base and J lost 6 bases. From germline, CDR1 is DFQATT and CDR2 SNEGSKA (reference sequence). The CDR3 is made up of 14 amino acids. CDR3 protein: CSARVPGGLQTQYF. The CDR3 DNA reads TGCAGTGCTAGAGTGCCAGGGGGCTTGCAGACCCAGTACTTC.

This clonotype was detected many times. This chain joins TRBV11-3 and TRBJ2-7; D may be TRBD2 (5 bases). V lost 1 base and J 3 bases, leaving 13 bases between the germline ends. Germline V gene sequence: CDR1 SGHNT, CDR2 YENEEA. This CDR3 comprises 15 residues. For the CDR3, the DNA is TGTGCCAGCAGCTTAGGCCTAGCCCCTCTCTACGAGCAGTACTTC. Translating it yields CASSLGLAPLYEQYF. The full variable domain, its missing parts supplied by reference TRBV11-3 and TRBJ2-7, is EAGVVQSPRYKIIEKKQPVAFWCNPISGHNTLYWYLQNLGQGPELLIRYENEEAVDDSQLPKDRFSAERLKGVDSTLKIQPAELGDSAVYLCASSLGLAPLYEQYFGPGTRLTVT.

Only a few counts were recorded for this clonotype. The J gene is TRBJ2-1, the V gene TRBV11-1, with D unclear. This CDR3 has 14 amino acids. Per germline, CDR1 SGHAT and CDR2 FQDESV (reference sequence). Trimming shortened V by 3 bases and J by 0 bases, and 6 bases separated the two germline ends. CDR3 sequence reads: CASSFSSSYNEQFF. As DNA, the CDR3 is TGTGCCAGCAGCTTTTCTAGCTCCTACAATGAGCAGTTCTTC. The whole variable domain, remainder taken from reference TRBV11-1 and TRBJ2-1, is EAEVAQSPRYKITEKSQAVAFWCDPISGHATLYWYRQILGQGPELLVQFQDESVVDDSQLPKDRFSAERLKGVDSTLKIQPAELGDSAMYLCASSFSSSYNEQFFGPGTRLTVL.

This clonotype was recorded only once. The rearrangement uses TRBV10-1 and TRBJ2-1; D remains unclear. The germline V gene has CDR1 WNHNN and CDR2 SYGVQD (reference sequence). V gave up 2 bases and J gave up 10 bases, with 12 bases separating them. The CDR3 is 13 amino acids. CDR3 bases: TGCGCCAGCAGTGAGCGGGCTGCATCCGAGCAGTTCTTC. It codes for CASSERAASEQFF.

The CDR3 nucleotides are TGTGCCAGCAGTTTATCATGGCGGGGGGTCTACGAGCAGTACTTC. This sequence encodes CASSLSWRGVYEQYF. V is TRBV27 and J is TRBJ2-7; 8 bases agree with TRBD2. With 0 bases clipped from V and 3 bases from J, the junction kept 4 bases outside the gene matches. Germline lookup yields CDR1 MNHEY and CDR2 SMNVEV (reference sequence). CDR3 size: 15 residues.

The rearrangement links TRBV2 to TRBJ2-1; a weak D match, TRBD2 (7 bases). From germline, CDR1 is SNHLY and CDR2 FYNNEI. This CDR3 comprises 13 residues. V shed 6 bases and J shed 5 bases, with 11 bases lying between them. The CDR3 here is CASRQGRDNEQFF. Here the CDR3 DNA reads TGTGCCAGCAGGCAGGGGAGGGACAATGAGCAGTTCTTC.

This clonotype was counted at least ten times. The V gene is TRBV18, the J gene TRBJ2-2, with D unclear. CDR1 and CDR2 from the germline V gene are KGHSH and LQKENI. V dropped 0 bases and J dropped 6 bases, with 8 bases sitting between them. This CDR3 spans 14 amino acids. CDR3 residues: CASSPPKIPGELFF. The CDR3 bases are TGTGCCAGCTCACCACCGAAAATCCCCGGGGAGCTGTTTTTT.

This clonotype was detected only once. A read error is possible here, since a much larger clone lies one base away. The rearrangement joins TRBV11-2 to TRBJ1-1, with 7 bases aligning to TRBD1. The CDR3 consists of 14 residues. CDR1 and CDR2 (germline): SGHAT, FQNNGV. CDR3: CASSPQTGSSEASF. The CDR3 DNA sequence: TGTGCCAGCAGCCCTCAGACAGGGAGCTCTGAAGCTTCCTTT.

The sample holds many counts of this clonotype. The chain recombines TRBV7-3 with TRBJ2-6; D is possibly TRBD1 or TRBD2 (6 bases each). The V gene lost 1 base and the J gene lost 2 bases, with 15 bases spanning the gap. The germline gives CDR1 SGHTA, CDR2 FQGTGA. The CDR3 consists of 18 residues. The CDR3 here is CASSLRGVGGAGANVLTF. The CDR3 nucleotides are TGTGCCAGCAGCTTAAGAGGGGTGGGGGGCGCTGGGGCCAACGTCCTGACTTTC.

This clonotype was recorded many times. The V gene is TRBV3-1, the J gene TRBJ1-5, with D perhaps TRBD1 (5 bases). Germline V CDR1 and CDR2: LGHDT, YNNKEL (reference sequence). The CDR3 covers 15 residues. V was shortened by 2 bases and J by 7 bases, with 15 bases between the two germline ends. In nucleotides, the CDR3 is TGTGCCAGCAGCCAACAGTTGGGTGGGGGACAGCCCCAGCATTTT. Amino acids: CASSQQLGGGQPQHF.

At least ten counts were recorded for this clonotype. CDR3 DNA sequence: TGTGCCAGCAGCCTCAGCCCCATGAGCTACGAGCAGTACTTC. Amino acid sequence: CASSLSPMSYEQYF. The rearrangement joins TRBV12-3 or TRBV12-4 to TRBJ2-7, with no clear D. The CDR3 spans 14 residues. V gave up 6 bases and J gave up 3 bases, with 15 bases separating them.

The chain links TRBV12-3 or TRBV12-4 to TRBJ2-1, with D unresolved. CDR3 length: 13 amino acids. V dropped 6 bases and J dropped 4 bases, with 10 bases sitting between them. This CDR3 reads CASSPSPYNEQFF. In DNA form, the CDR3 reads TGTGCCAGCAGCCCCTCGCCATACAATGAGCAGTTCTTC.

This clonotype occurred a few times. The chain is built from TRBV7-9 and TRBJ1-2; no reliable D call. Germline CDR1 reads SEHNR; CDR2 reads FQNEAQ (reference sequence). V lost 7 bases, J lost 4 bases, and 13 bases lay in between. The length of the CDR3 is 13 residues. CDR3 nucleotides: TGTGCCAGCATTAAAACAGAAAGCTATGGCTACACCTTC. Translated, it gives CASIKTESYGYTF. The full variable domain, its missing parts supplied by reference TRBV7-9 and TRBJ1-2, is DTGVSQNPRHKITKRGQNVTFRCDPISEHNRLYWYRQTLGQGPEFLTYFQNEAQLEKSRLLSDRFSAERPKGSFSTLEIQRTEQGDSAMYLCASIKTESYGYTFGSGTRLTVV.

This clonotype has at least ten counts. This chain joins TRBV20-1 and TRBJ2-7, with TRBD2 matching 13 bases. V trimming: 5 bases; J trimming: 0 bases; junction bases outside the gene matches: 13. Germline V gene lookup returns CDR1 DFQATT and CDR2 SNEGSKA (reference sequence). The CDR3 is 18 residues long. The chain's CDR3 is CSALSGTSGTLTSYEQYF. CDR3 DNA: TGCAGTGCTCTTTCGGGGACTAGCGGGACCCTGACCTCCTACGAGCAGTACTTC.

The chain couples TRBV3-1 to TRBJ2-7, with TRBD2 as a possible D gene (5 bases). Germline assignment: CDR1 LGHDT and CDR2 YNNKEL (reference sequence). The CDR3 totals 14 residues. The V end lost 1 base, the J end lost 3 bases, and 10 bases lay between the germline ends. The CDR3, as DNA: TGTGCCAGCAGCCAAGGATTCCGGGGCTACGAGCAGTACTTC. It translates to CASSQGFRGYEQYF.

CDR3 protein: CAWSMNSPLHF. CDR3 sequence (DNA): TGTGCCTGGAGTATGAATTCACCCCTCCACTTT. The chain links TRBV30 to TRBJ1-6, with D unresolved. The CDR3 spans 11 residues. Trimming took off 2 bases at V and 7 bases at J, with 3 bases between the two ends. Per the germline V gene, CDR1 is GTSNPN and CDR2 is SVGIG (reference sequence).

In its sample, this clonotype was seen a few times. The chain has TRBV28 and TRBJ1-4; D gene ambiguous. Deletions cut 3 bases from V and 7 bases from J, with 15 bases between. The CDR3 extends over 15 amino acids. Looked up from germline, CDR1 is MDHEN and CDR2 is SYDVKM. CDR3 amino acids: CASSFLLSGGEKLFF. DNA for the CDR3: TGTGCCAGCAGTTTTCTCCTCTCCGGCGGTGAAAAACTGTTTTTT.

Details on this clonotype: A much larger clone sits a single nucleotide away, making a read error possible. The V and J genes are TRBV3-1 and TRBJ1-1; D gene uncertain. Germline loops: CDR1 LGHDT, CDR2 YNNKEL (reference sequence). The CDR3 is made up of 15 amino acids. The chain's CDR3 is CASSHWSTKNTEALF. The CDR3 region has the DNA TGTGCCAGCAGCCACTGGAGCACCAAGAACACTGAAGCTCTCTTT.

This clonotype was found many times. This rearrangement joins TRBV12-3 or TRBV12-4 to TRBJ2-6; D unresolved. The CDR3 has 15 residues. V was cut by 1 base and J by 0 bases, with 4 bases left in between. The CDR3: CASSLDGSGANVLTF. The CDR3 DNA sequence: TGTGCCAGCAGTTTAGACGGCTCTGGGGCCAACGTCCTGACTTTC.

This clonotype was observed many times. The V call is TRBV7-3, the J call TRBJ2-2, with D unclear. Germline V gene sequence: CDR1 SGHTA, CDR2 FQGTGA. This CDR3 contains 13 residues. The V and J ends lost 5 bases and 0 bases respectively, with 4 bases between them. The CDR3 sequence: CASSGSNTGELFF. The CDR3 DNA reads as TGTGCCAGCAGCGGATCGAACACCGGGGAGCTGTTTTTT.

This chain joins TRBV19 and TRBJ2-2; TRBD1 aligns across 9 bases. The CDR3 is made up of 14 amino acids. CDR1 and CDR2 (germline): LNHDA, SQIVND (reference sequence). V lost 8 bases, J lost 5 bases, and 6 bases stayed unmatched. Written as DNA, the CDR3 is TGTGCCAGTCAACAGGGGGCAAGAACCGGGGAGCTGTTTTTT. Translating gives CASQQGARTGELFF.

This clonotype was seen a few times. This chain joins TRBV5-8 and TRBJ1-6; 12 bases are a match to TRBD1. From germline, CDR1 is SGHTS and CDR2 YDEGEE. After removal of 6 bases from V and 7 bases from J, the junction contained 2 bases not matched to a gene. The CDR3 has 14 residues. The CDR3 nucleotides are TGTGCCAGCAAAGGGACAGGGGGCAATTCACCCCTCCACTTT. Amino acids: CASKGTGGNSPLHF.

The chain uses TRBV20-1 and TRBJ1-2, with 7 bases identical to TRBD1. Germline CDR1 DFQATT, CDR2 SNEGSKA (reference sequence). The CDR3 consists of 14 residues. The J segment lost 4 bases and the V segment lost 0 bases, leaving 5 bases of the junction unmatched. The CDR3, as DNA: TGCAGTGCTAGAGAGGGACAGCGAGGCTATGGCTACACCTTC. Its protein product is CSAREGQRGYGYTF.

The V call is TRBV19, the J call TRBJ2-2, with 8 bases aligning to TRBD1. The ends lost 5 bases at V and 5 bases at J; junction bases unmatched: 4. The CDR3 is made up of 14 amino acids. Per germline, CDR1 LNHDA and CDR2 SQIVND (reference sequence). DNA of the CDR3: TGTGCCAGTAGTGCTGGACAGGGTACCGGGGAGCTGTTTTTT. As protein: CASSAGQGTGELFF.

V usage is TRBV18 and J usage is TRBJ1-4; weak D call: TRBD1 (6 bases). V lost 1 base and J 1 base, leaving 7 bases between the germline ends. This CDR3 is built from 15 residues. Germline V gives CDR1 KGHSH, CDR2 LQKENI. The CDR3 here is CASSPRQETNEKLFF. CDR3 in DNA: TGTGCCAGCTCACCACGACAGGAAACTAATGAAAAACTGTTTTTT.

This rearrangement joins TRBV3-1 to TRBJ2-7; 10 bases map to TRBD1. Germline V gene sequence: CDR1 LGHDT, CDR2 YNNKEL (reference sequence). This CDR3 is built from 15 residues. J gave up 2 bases and V 2 bases, and 3 bases lay outside the gene matches. For the CDR3, the DNA is TGTGCCAGCAGCCAATCGGGACAGGGGCCCTACGAGCAGTACTTC. This sequence encodes CASSQSGQGPYEQYF.

This clonotype was seen repeatedly, ten times or more. V and J are TRBV28 and TRBJ1-1; TRBD1 is a possible D gene (6 bases). The CDR3 length is 14 residues. The germline CDR1 and CDR2 sequences are MDHEN and SYDVKM. Trimming took off 5 bases at V and 5 bases at J, with 15 bases between the two ends. This CDR3 is CASSPSRGMTEAFF. CDR3 in DNA: TGTGCCAGCAGTCCCTCCAGGGGTATGACTGAAGCTTTCTTT.

This clonotype occurred many times. This chain joins TRBV6-1 and TRBJ1-1, with D unclear. Per the germline V gene, CDR1 is MNHNS and CDR2 is SASEGT. The CDR3 totals 15 residues. The V end lost 6 bases, the J end lost 0 bases, and 14 bases lay between the germline ends. The CDR3: CASRPLGGLNTEAFF. CDR3 sequence (DNA): TGTGCCAGCAGGCCCCTTGGAGGTCTGAACACTGAAGCTTTCTTT.

V is TRBV10-3 and J is TRBJ2-7; TRBD1 is a possible D gene (6 bases). Trimming left V 10 bases short and J 5 bases short, with 15 bases between. The CDR3 is 12 residues long. Germline assignment: CDR1 ENHRY and CDR2 SYGVKD. The CDR3 reads CATGNRENEQYF. The CDR3 DNA reads as TGTGCCACAGGGAACAGGGAGAACGAGCAGTACTTC.